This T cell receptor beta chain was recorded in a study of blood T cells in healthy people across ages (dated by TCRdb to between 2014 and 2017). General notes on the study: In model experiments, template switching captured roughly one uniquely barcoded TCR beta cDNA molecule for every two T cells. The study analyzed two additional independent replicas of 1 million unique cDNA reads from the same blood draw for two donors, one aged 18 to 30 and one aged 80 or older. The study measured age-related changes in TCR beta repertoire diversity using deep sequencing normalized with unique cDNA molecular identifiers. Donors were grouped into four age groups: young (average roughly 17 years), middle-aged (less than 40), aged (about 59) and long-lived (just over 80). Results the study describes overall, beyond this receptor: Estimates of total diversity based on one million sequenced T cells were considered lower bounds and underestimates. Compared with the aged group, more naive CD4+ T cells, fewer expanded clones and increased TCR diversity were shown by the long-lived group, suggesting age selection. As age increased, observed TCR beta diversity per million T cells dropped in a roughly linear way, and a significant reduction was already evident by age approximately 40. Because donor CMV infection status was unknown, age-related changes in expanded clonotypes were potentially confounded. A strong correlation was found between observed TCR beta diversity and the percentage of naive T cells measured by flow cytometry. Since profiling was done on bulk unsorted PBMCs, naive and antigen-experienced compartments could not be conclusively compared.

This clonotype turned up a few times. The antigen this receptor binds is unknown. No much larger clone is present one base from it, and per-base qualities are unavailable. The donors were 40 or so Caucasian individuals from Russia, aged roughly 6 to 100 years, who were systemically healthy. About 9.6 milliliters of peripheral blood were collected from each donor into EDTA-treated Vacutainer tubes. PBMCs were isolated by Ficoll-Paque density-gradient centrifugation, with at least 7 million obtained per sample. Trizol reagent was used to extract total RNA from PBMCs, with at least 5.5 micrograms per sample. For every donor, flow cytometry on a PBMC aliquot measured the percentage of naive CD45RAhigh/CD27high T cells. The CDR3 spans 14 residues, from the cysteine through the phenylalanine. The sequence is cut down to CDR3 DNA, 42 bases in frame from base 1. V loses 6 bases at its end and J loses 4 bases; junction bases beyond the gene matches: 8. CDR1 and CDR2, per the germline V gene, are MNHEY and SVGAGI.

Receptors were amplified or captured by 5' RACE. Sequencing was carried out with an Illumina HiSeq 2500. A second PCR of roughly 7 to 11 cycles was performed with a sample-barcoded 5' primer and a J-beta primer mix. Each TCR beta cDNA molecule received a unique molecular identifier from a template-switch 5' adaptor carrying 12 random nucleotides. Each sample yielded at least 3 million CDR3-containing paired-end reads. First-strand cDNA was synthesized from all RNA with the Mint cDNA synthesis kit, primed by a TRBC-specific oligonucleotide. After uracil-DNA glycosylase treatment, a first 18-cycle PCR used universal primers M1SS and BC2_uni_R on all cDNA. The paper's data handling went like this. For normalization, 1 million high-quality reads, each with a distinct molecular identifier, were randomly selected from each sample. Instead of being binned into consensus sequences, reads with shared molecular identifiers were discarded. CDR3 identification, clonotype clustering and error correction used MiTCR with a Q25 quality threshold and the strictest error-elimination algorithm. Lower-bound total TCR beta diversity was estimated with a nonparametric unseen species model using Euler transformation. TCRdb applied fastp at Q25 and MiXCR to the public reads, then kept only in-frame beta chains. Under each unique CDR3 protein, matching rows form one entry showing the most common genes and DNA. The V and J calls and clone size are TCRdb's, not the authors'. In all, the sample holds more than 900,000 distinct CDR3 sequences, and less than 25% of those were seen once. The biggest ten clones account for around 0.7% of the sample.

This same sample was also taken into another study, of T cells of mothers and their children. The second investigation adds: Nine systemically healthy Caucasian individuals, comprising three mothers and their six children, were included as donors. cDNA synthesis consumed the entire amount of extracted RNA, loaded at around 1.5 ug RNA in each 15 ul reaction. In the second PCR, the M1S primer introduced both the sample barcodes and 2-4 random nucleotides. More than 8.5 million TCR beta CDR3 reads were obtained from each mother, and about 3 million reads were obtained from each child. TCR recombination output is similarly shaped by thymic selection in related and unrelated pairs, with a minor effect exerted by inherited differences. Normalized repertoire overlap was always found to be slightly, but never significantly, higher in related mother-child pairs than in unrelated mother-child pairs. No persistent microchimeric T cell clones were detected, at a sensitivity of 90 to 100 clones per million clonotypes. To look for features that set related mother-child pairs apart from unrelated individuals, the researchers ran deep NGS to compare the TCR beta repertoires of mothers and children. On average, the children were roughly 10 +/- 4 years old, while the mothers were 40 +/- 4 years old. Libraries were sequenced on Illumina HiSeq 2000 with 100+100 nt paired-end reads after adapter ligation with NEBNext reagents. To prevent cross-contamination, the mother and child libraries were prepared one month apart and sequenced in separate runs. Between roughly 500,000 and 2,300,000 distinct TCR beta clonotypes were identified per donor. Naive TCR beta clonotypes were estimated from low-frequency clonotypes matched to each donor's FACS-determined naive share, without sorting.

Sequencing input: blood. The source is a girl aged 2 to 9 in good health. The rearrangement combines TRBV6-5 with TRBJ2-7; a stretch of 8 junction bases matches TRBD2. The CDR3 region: CASRGLDPTYEQYF. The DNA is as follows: TGTGCCAGCAGGGGACTAGACCCGACATACGAGCAGTACTTC.